The clone carrying this TCR beta chain was detected only a few times. The CDR3 runs to 15 residues. CDR1 and CDR2 (germline): SGHRS, YFSETQ. J gave up 1 base and V 2 bases, and 3 bases lay outside the gene matches. These data originate in a study of T cells after yellow fever vaccination. Using its own MiXCR run on the 5' RACE reads, TCRdb lists one record per CDR3 protein. The data contain under 550,000 distinct CDR3 sequences, roughly 22% of them singletons. This material consisted of PBMCs, taken roughly 23 days after the first yellow fever vaccination. The receptor was derived from a man between 18 and 35 years old who received the YFV17D yellow fever vaccine. V usage is TRBV5-1 and J usage is TRBJ2-7; TRBD2 aligns across 10 bases. The CDR3, as DNA: TGCGCCAGCAGCTTAGCGGGGGGGCGATCCTACGAGCAGTACGTC. This translates into CASSLAGGRSYEQYV.